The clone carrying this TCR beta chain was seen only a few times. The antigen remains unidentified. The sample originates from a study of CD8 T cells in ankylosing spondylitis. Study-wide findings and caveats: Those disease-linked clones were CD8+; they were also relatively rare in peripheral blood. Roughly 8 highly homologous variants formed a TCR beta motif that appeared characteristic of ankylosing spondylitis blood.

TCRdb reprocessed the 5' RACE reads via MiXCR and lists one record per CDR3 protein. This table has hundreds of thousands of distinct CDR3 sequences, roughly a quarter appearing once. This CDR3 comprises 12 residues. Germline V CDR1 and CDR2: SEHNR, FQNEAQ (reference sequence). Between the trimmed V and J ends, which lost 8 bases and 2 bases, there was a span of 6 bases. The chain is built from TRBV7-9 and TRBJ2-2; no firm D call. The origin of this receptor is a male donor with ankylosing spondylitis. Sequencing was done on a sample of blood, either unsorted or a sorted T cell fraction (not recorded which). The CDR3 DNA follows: TGTGCCAGCGTCGAAAACACCGGGGAGCTGTTTTTT. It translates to CASVENTGELFF.